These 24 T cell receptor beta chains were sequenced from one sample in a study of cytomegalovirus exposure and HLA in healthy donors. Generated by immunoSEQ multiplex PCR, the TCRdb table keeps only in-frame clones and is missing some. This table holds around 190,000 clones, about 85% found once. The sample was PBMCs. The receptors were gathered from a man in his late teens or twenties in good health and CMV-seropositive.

The CDR3 DNA reads as TGTGCCTGGAACAGGGGGCTGGCTGAAAAACTGTTTTTT. Amino acid sequence: CAWNRGLAEKLFF. The rearrangement links TRBV30 to TRBJ1-4; 9 bases align to TRBD1. V shed 4 bases, J shed 7 bases, and the junction held 4 bases outside the gene matches. CDR3 length equals 13 residues. Germline V lookup: CDR1 GTSNPN, CDR2 SVGIG (reference sequence). Full variable domain (remainder filled in from reference TRBV30 and TRBJ1-4): SQTIHQWPATLVQPVGSPLSLECTVEGTSNPNLYWYRQAAGRGLQLLFYSVGIGQISSEVPQNLSASRPQDRQFILSSKKLLLSDSGFYLCAWNRGLAEKLFFGSGTQLSVL.

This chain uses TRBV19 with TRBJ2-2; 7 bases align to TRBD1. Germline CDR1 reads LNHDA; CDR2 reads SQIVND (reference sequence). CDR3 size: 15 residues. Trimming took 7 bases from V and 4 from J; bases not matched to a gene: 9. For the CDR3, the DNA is TGTGCCAGTATGCCGGGACAGCAATTCACCGGGGAGCTGTTTTTT. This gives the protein CASMPGQQFTGELFF.

The CDR3 DNA is TGTGCCAGCAGTCAGACAGGGGGTAGGAACACTGAAGCTTTCTTT. Its protein product is CASSQTGGRNTEAFF. The chain couples TRBV28 to TRBJ1-1; 9 nucleotides line up with TRBD1. CDR3 length equals 15 residues. The V gene's germline CDR1 is MDHEN and CDR2 SYDVKM. J gave up 1 base and V 5 bases, and 5 bases lay outside the gene matches. The entire variable domain, with the rest obtained from reference TRBV28 and TRBJ1-1, is as follows: DVKVTQSSRYLVKRTGEKVFLECVQDMDHENMFWYRQDPGLGLRLIYFSYDVKMKEKGDIPEGYSVSREKKERFSLILESASTNQTSMYLCASSQTGGRNTEAFFGQGTRLTVV.

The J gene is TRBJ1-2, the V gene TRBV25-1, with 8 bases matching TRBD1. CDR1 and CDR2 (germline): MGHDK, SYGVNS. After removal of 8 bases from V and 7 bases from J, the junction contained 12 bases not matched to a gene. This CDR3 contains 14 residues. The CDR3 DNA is TGTGCCAGCCACCAACCGGGACAGGAGGGTGGCTACACCTTC. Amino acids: CASHQPGQEGGYTF.

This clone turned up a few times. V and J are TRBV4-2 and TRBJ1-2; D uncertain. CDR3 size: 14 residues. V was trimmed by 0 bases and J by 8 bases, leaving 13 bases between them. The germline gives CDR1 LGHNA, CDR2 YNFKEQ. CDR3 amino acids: CASSQDFDIGGYTF. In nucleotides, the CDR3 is TGTGCCAGCAGCCAAGATTTCGACATCGGAGGCTACACCTTC.

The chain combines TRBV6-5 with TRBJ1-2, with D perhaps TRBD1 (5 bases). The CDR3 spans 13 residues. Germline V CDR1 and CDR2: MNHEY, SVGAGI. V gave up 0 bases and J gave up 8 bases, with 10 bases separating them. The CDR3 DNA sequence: TGTGCCAGCAGTTACTCCGGGGGTTCCGGCTACACCTTC. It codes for CASSYSGGSGYTF.

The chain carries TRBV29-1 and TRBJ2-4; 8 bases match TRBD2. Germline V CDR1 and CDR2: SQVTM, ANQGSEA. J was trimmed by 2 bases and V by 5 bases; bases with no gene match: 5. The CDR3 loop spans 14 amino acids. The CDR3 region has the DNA TGCAGCGTTATCGGGAGGGGCTCCAAAAACATTCAGTACTTC. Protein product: CSVIGRGSKNIQYF.

Written as DNA, the CDR3 is TGTGCCAGCAGCCGGACTAGCGGGGGGCGGGGAGATACGCAGTATTTT. Its translation is CASSRTSGGRGDTQYF. The V call is TRBV11-2, the J call TRBJ2-3; 14 nucleotides line up with TRBD2. This CDR3 is 16 amino acids long. V trimming: 5 bases; J trimming: 5 bases; junction bases outside the gene matches: 6. Germline V lookup: CDR1 SGHAT, CDR2 FQNNGV.

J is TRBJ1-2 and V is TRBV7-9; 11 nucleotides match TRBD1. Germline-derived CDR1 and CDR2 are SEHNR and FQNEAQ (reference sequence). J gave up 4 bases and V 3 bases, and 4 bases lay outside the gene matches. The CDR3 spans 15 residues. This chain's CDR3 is CASSFRDRGVYGYTF. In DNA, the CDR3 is TGTGCCAGCAGCTTCCGGGACAGGGGGGTCTATGGCTACACCTTC.

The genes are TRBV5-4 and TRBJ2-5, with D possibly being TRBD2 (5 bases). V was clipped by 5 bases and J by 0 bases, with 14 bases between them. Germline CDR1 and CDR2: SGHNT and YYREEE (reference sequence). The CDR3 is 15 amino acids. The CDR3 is CASSWRKDYQETQYF. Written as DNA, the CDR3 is TGTGCCAGCAGTTGGCGCAAGGACTACCAAGAGACCCAGTACTTC.

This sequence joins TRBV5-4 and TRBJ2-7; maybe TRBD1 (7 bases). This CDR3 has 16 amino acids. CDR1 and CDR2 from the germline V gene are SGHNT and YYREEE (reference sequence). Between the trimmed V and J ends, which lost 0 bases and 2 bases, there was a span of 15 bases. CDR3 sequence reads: CASSLGGAGQAYEQYF. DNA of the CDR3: TGTGCCAGCAGCTTGGGGGGGGCCGGACAGGCCTACGAGCAGTACTTC.

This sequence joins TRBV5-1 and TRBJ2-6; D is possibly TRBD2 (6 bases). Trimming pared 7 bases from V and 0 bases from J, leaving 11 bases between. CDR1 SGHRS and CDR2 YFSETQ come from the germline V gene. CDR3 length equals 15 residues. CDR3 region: CASGDSVSGANVLTF. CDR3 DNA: TGCGCCAGCGGGGACTCCGTCTCTGGGGCCAACGTCCTGACTTTC.

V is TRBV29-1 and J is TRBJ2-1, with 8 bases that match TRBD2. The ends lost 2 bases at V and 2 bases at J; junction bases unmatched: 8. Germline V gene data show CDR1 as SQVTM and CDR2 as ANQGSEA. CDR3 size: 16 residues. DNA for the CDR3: TGCAGCGTTGAAAAGGGGCTAGCGGGCCCCTACAATGAGCAGTTCTTC. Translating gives CSVEKGLAGPYNEQFF.

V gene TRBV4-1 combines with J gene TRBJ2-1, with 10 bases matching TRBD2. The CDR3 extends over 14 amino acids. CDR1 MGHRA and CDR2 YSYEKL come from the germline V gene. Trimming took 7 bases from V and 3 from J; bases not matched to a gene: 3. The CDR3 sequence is CASTRLAGYNEQFF. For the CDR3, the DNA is TGCGCCAGCACGCGACTAGCGGGCTACAATGAGCAGTTCTTC.

The CDR3 coding sequence is TGTGCCAGCGGGCCGGACAGCTCCTTTTACAATGAGCAGTTCTTC. Protein product: CASGPDSSFYNEQFF. J is TRBJ2-1 and V is TRBV6-1, with D possibly matching TRBD1 (6 bases). The CDR3 contains 15 residues. V was shortened by 8 bases and J by 4 bases, with 18 bases between the two germline ends. Germline loops: CDR1 MNHNS, CDR2 SASEGT.

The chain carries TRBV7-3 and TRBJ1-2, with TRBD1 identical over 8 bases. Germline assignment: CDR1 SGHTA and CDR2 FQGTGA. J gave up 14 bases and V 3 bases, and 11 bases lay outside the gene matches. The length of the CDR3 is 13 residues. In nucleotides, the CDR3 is TGTGCCAGCAGCTTCCCCGAGGACAGGGCCTTGACCTTC. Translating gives CASSFPEDRALTF.

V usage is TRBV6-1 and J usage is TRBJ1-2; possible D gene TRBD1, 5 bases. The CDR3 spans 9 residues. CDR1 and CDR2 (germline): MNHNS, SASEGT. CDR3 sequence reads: CRPQGGYTF. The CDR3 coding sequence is TGTCGGCCTCAGGGTGGCTACACCTTC.

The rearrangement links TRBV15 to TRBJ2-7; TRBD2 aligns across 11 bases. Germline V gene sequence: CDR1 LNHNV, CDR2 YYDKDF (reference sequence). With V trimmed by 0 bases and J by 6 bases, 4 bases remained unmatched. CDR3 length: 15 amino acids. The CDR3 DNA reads TGTGCCACCAGCAGAGAGACTAGCGGGACGTTCGAGCAGTACTTC. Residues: CATSRETSGTFEQYF.

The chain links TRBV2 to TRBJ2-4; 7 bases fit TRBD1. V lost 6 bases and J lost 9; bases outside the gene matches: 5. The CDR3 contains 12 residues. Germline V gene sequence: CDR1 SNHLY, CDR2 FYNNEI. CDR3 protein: CASSPTGRIQYF. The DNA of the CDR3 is TGTGCCAGCAGCCCGACAGGGCGCATTCAGTACTTC.

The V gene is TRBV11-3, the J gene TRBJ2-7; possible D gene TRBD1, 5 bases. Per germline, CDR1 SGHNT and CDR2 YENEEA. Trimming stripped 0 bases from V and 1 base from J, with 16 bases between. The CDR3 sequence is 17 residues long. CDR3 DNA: TGTGCCAGCAGCTTAGATTCGGACACCTATCGATCCTACGAGCAGTACTTC. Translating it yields CASSLDSDTYRSYEQYF. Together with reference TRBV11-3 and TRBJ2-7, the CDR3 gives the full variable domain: EAGVVQSPRYKIIEKKQPVAFWCNPISGHNTLYWYLQNLGQGPELLIRYENEEAVDDSQLPKDRFSAERLKGVDSTLKIQPAELGDSAVYLCASSLDSDTYRSYEQYFGPGTRLTVT.

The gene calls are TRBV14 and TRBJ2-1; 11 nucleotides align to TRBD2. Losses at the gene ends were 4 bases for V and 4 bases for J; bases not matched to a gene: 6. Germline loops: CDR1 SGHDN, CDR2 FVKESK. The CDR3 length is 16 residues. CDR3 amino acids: CASSLLAGVGYNEQFF. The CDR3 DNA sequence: TGTGCCAGCAGCCTACTAGCGGGAGTTGGGTACAATGAGCAGTTCTTC.

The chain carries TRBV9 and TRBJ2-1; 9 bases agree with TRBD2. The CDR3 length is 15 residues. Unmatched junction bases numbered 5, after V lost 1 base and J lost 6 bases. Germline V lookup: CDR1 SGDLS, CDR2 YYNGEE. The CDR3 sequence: CASSVTSGGFNEQFF. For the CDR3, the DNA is TGTGCCAGCAGCGTAACAAGCGGGGGGTTCAATGAGCAGTTCTTC.

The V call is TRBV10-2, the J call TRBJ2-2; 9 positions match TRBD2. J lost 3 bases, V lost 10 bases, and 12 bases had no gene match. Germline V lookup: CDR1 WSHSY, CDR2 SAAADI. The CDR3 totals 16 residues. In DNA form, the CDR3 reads TGCGCCACCGAACCGGGACTAGCTTTCGACACCGGGGAGCTGTTTTTT. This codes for CATEPGLAFDTGELFF.

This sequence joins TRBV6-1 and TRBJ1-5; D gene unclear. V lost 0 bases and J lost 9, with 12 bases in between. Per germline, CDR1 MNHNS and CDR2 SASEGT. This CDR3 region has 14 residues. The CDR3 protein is CASSEASGSGPQHF. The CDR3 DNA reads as TGTGCCAGCAGTGAAGCCTCGGGTTCGGGGCCCCAGCATTTT.